This T cell receptor beta chain was recorded in a study of T cell clonotyping in hematopoietic cell transplantation. The wider study: Pretransplant recipient samples were taken after cytoreduction.

Study results and limitations: Broader posttransplant TCR repertoire diversity was predicted by graft donor and pretransplant recipient Inverse Simpson Index values.

Indicated time point: recipient sample about 28 days before transplant, after cytoreduction. Recipients were bled about 28 days pretransplant and at posttransplant days 30, 100, 180. The CDR3 length is 15 residues. V lost 3 bases, J lost 4 bases, and 15 bases lay in between. In germline, CDR1 is MNHNS, CDR2 SASEGT. About this clone itself: The antigen remains undetermined.

Clones were sequenced by immunoSEQ multiplex PCR, and TCRdb holds only the in-frame ones, with some missing. The repertoire includes fewer than 20,000 clones, around 93% of them detected once, and about 1.8% sits in the top ten. The sequenced sample was peripheral blood mononuclear cells, obtained before stem cell transplant. The TCR originated in a man younger than 30 with biphenotypic leukemia. Some clones in this sample may be carry-over from other donors' samples. V usage is TRBV6-1 and J usage is TRBJ1-2; the D gene is possibly TRBD1 (5 bases). This CDR3 reads CASSDPRDGSYGYTF. CDR3 in DNA: TGTGCCAGCAGTGACCCCAGGGATGGAAGCTATGGCTACACCTTC.